These 21 T cell receptor beta chains were sequenced from one sample in a study of blood T cell repertoires in COVID-19. Method: immunoSEQ multiplex PCR; TCRdb's copy keeps in-frame clones and lacks some. The table lists 300,000 to 400,000 clones, over 80% of them singletons. Sequencing input: peripheral blood. These receptors originate from a man aged 30 to 39 with COVID-19, enrolled during active disease.

The chain combines TRBV16 with TRBJ1-1, with 9 nucleotides matching TRBD1. The trim removed 0 bases at V and 1 base at J, leaving 9 bases unmatched. This CDR3 contains 18 residues. The V gene's germline CDR1 is KGHSY and CDR2 FQNENV. CDR3 sequence: CASSQSYVQGATNTEAFF. DNA for the CDR3: TGTGCCAGCAGCCAATCGTATGTACAGGGGGCTACGAACACTGAAGCTTTCTTT.

The chain uses TRBV3-1 (or the pseudogene TRBV3-2) and TRBJ2-7; no reliable D call. Germline CDR1 and CDR2: LGHDT and YNNKEL (reference sequence). The V gene lost 0 bases and the J gene lost 0 bases, with 9 bases spanning the gap. CDR3 length equals 15 residues. As DNA, the CDR3 is TGTGCCAGCAGCCAAGATCGCCCCAGCTCCTACGAGCAGTACTTC. Residues: CASSQDRPSSYEQYF.

The chain joins TRBV5-5 to TRBJ1-5; 8 bases are a match to TRBD1. This CDR3 is 15 amino acids long. V dropped 1 base and J dropped 6; count of bases not matched to a gene: 6. Germline lookup yields CDR1 SGHKS and CDR2 YYEKEE (reference sequence). CDR3 residues: CASSLWTGTSQPQHF. In DNA form, the CDR3 reads TGTGCCAGCAGCTTGTGGACAGGGACAAGTCAGCCCCAGCATTTT.

This chain connects TRBV24-1 to TRBJ2-2; the match to TRBD1 covers 11 bases. This CDR3 contains 18 residues. Germline trimming cut 2 bases from V and 4 bases from J; bases unmatched to any gene: 8. CDR1 and CDR2 (germline): KGHDR, SFDVKD. For the CDR3, the DNA is TGTGCCACCAGTGATTCCCCAGGACAGGGGGCTATCACCGGGGAGCTGTTTTTT. This encodes CATSDSPGQGAITGELFF.

The chain recombines TRBV5-4 with TRBJ2-7, with 8 bases fitting TRBD2. The CDR3 totals 16 residues. Trimming at V came to 2 bases and at J to 3 bases, leaving 10 bases not matched to a gene. Germline lookup yields CDR1 SGHNT and CDR2 YYREEE (reference sequence). The CDR3 loop reads CASSFGSGGGIYEQYF. CDR3 nucleotide sequence: TGTGCCAGCAGCTTTGGATCAGGCGGGGGGATCTACGAGCAGTACTTC.

The chain carries TRBV7-8 and TRBJ2-3, with D perhaps matching TRBD2 (6 bases). The CDR3 extends over 16 amino acids. In germline, CDR1 is SGHVS, CDR2 FQNEAQ. V shed 1 base and J shed 5 bases, with 16 bases lying between them. CDR3 loop: CASSLVGGVYGDTQYF. The CDR3, as DNA: TGTGCCAGCAGCTTAGTGGGCGGGGTGTACGGAGATACGCAGTATTTT. Filled out from reference TRBV7-8 and TRBJ2-3, the complete variable domain reads GAGVSQSPRYKVAKRGQDVALRCDPISGHVSLFWYQQALGQGPEFLTYFQNEAQLDKSGLPSDRFFAERPEGSVSTLKIQRTQQEDSAVYLCASSLVGGVYGDTQYFGPGTRLTVL.

This clone was observed a handful of times. The V gene is TRBV24-1, the J gene TRBJ2-1, with D tentatively TRBD1 (6 bases). CDR1 is KGHDR and CDR2 is SFDVKD in the germline V gene. Trimming stripped 0 bases from V and 7 bases from J, with 9 bases between. This CDR3 has 14 residues. CDR3 coding DNA: TGTGCCACCAGTGATTTGGGGGGCCCGAATGAGCAGTTCTTC. Its protein product is CATSDLGGPNEQFF.

The rearrangement links TRBV7-8 to TRBJ2-2, with a weak D call TRBD2 (5 bases). Germline lookup yields CDR1 SGHVS and CDR2 FQNEAQ. The CDR3 spans 15 residues. With 5 bases removed from V and 2 bases from J, the gap between germline ends came to 12 bases. CDR3 sequence: CASSPVTRNTGELFF. CDR3 DNA: TGTGCCAGCAGCCCGGTAACTAGAAACACCGGGGAGCTGTTTTTT.

The chain uses TRBV27 and TRBJ1-5; a weak D match, TRBD1 (5 bases). This CDR3 is built from 15 residues. The germline V gene has CDR1 MNHEY and CDR2 SMNVEV (reference sequence). V was trimmed by 5 bases and J by 5 bases, leaving 16 bases between them. Here the CDR3 DNA reads TGTGCCAGCAGTCCCCTTGGGTCCAGGGATCAGCCCCAGCATTTT. Translated, it gives CASSPLGSRDQPQHF.

The rearrangement uses TRBV7-2 and TRBJ2-3; 13 bases line up with TRBD2. J was trimmed by 4 bases and V by 3 bases; bases with no gene match: 7. This CDR3 has 17 amino acids. From germline, CDR1 is SGHTA and CDR2 FQGNSA. Here the CDR3 reads CASSLTLAGGPSDTQYF. CDR3 sequence (DNA): TGTGCCAGCAGCTTGACACTAGCGGGAGGGCCGTCAGATACGCAGTATTTT.

This rearrangement joins TRBV27 to TRBJ2-7; possibly TRBD2 for D (6 bases). The CDR3 sequence is 16 residues long. V lost 5 bases to trimming and J lost 0 bases, with 17 bases between them. Germline-derived CDR1 and CDR2 are MNHEY and SMNVEV (reference sequence). The CDR3, as DNA: TGTGCCAGCAGTCCGTATCCCCTAGCGACCTCCTACGAGCAGTACTTC. As protein: CASSPYPLATSYEQYF.

CDR3 amino acids: CASSQKSGTGCSGNTIYF. The CDR3 DNA reads as TGCGCCAGCAGTCAAAAATCGGGGACAGGGTGCTCTGGAAACACCATATATTTT. The V gene is TRBV23-1, the J gene TRBJ1-3, with 9 bases that match TRBD1. TRBV23-1 is noted as an ORF with a role that remains uncertain. The J segment lost 0 bases and the V segment lost 2 bases, leaving 8 bases of the junction unmatched. The CDR3 runs 18 residues.

The chain joins TRBV7-2 to TRBJ1-1, with a tentative D call TRBD1 (6 bases). With 5 bases removed from V and 8 bases from J, the gap between germline ends came to 9 bases. Germline V gives CDR1 SGHTA, CDR2 FQGNSA. The CDR3 totals 11 residues. CDR3 loop: CASSPGVEAFF. CDR3 in DNA: TGTGCCAGCAGCCCAGGGGTAGAAGCTTTCTTT.

The chain has TRBV3-1 (or the pseudogene TRBV3-2) and TRBJ1-6; TRBD1 matches at 9 bases. Germline CDR1 and CDR2: LGHDT and YNNKEL (reference sequence). The ends lost 4 bases at V and 7 bases at J; junction bases unmatched: 5. The CDR3 is made up of 15 amino acids. The CDR3 sequence is CASSPLGTGNSPLHF. The CDR3 nucleotides read TGTGCCAGCAGCCCGTTGGGGACAGGGAATTCACCCCTCCACTTT.

V gene TRBV6-5 combines with J gene TRBJ1-1; D gene unclear. Germline values: CDR1 MNHEY, CDR2 SVGAGI. The CDR3 spans 15 residues. Trimming took 0 bases from V and 2 from J, leaving 10 bases between them. The CDR3 sequence is CASSYSGRQNTEAFF. The CDR3 DNA sequence: TGTGCCAGCAGTTACTCAGGCAGACAAAACACTGAAGCTTTCTTT.

Remarks on this clone: The same CDR3 can be traced to other DNA sequences in this sample. The genes are TRBV18 and TRBJ2-3, with 9 bases fitting TRBD2. The CDR3 is 16 amino acids. Germline assignment: CDR1 KGHSH and CDR2 LQKENI. V was clipped by 0 bases and J by 0 bases; unmatched bases: 1. CDR3 sequence (DNA): TGTGCCAGCTCACCACCCAGCGGGAGGAGCACAGATACGCAGTATTTT. Protein product: CASSPPSGRSTDTQYF. The complete variable domain, with remaining parts taken from reference TRBV18 and TRBJ2-3, reads NAGVMQNPRHLVRRRGQEARLRCSPMKGHSHVYWYRQLPEEGLKFMVYLQKENIIDESGMPKERFSAEFPKEGPSILRIQQVVRGDSAAYFCASSPPSGRSTDTQYFGPGTRLTVL.

The chain joins TRBV5-1 to TRBJ1-3, with D uncertain. Trimming removed 1 base from V and 0 bases from J, with 14 bases in between. Germline loops: CDR1 SGHRS, CDR2 YFSETQ. The CDR3 sequence is 17 residues long. The CDR3 bases are TGCGCCAGCAGCTTGTTTTTGATGGCCAACTCTGGAAACACCATATATTTT. It translates to CASSLFLMANSGNTIYF.

This clone showed up just a few times. V and J are TRBV11-2 and TRBJ2-7; possible D gene TRBD1, 5 bases. The CDR3 consists of 15 residues. With 8 bases removed from V and 1 base from J, the gap between germline ends came to 18 bases. Germline V gene data show CDR1 as SGHAT and CDR2 as FQNNGV. CDR3 sequence reads: CASVQGDSLSYEQYF. The CDR3 region has the DNA TGTGCCAGCGTTCAAGGCGACAGTTTATCCTACGAGCAGTACTTC.

DNA of the CDR3: TGTGCCACCAGTGATTTAAGTAGCGGGAGGGCCAATGAGCAGTTCTTC. It translates to CATSDLSSGRANEQFF. The rearrangement links TRBV24-1 to TRBJ2-1, with 11 bases identical to TRBD2. The V and J ends lost 1 base and 6 bases, in that order; junction bases with no gene match: 4. CDR3 length equals 16 residues. Germline V gene sequence: CDR1 KGHDR, CDR2 SFDVKD.

V is TRBV7-8 and J is TRBJ2-2; 8 bases are shared with TRBD1. Trimming at V came to 6 bases and at J to 5 bases, leaving 8 bases not matched to a gene. In germline, CDR1 is SGHVS, CDR2 FQNEAQ. This CDR3 is 15 amino acids long. This chain's CDR3 is CASRPYTGGTGELFF. CDR3 bases: TGTGCCAGCAGGCCCTATACAGGGGGAACCGGGGAGCTGTTTTTT.

The chain has TRBV10-3 and TRBJ1-2; TRBD1 matches 8 bases. Germline V CDR1 and CDR2: ENHRY, SYGVKD. The CDR3 sequence is 13 residues long. With 10 bases clipped from V and 4 bases from J, the junction kept 8 bases outside the gene matches. The CDR3 DNA reads TGTGCCACAGGACAGGGAGACGGCTATGGCTACACCTTC. It codes for CATGQGDGYGYTF.